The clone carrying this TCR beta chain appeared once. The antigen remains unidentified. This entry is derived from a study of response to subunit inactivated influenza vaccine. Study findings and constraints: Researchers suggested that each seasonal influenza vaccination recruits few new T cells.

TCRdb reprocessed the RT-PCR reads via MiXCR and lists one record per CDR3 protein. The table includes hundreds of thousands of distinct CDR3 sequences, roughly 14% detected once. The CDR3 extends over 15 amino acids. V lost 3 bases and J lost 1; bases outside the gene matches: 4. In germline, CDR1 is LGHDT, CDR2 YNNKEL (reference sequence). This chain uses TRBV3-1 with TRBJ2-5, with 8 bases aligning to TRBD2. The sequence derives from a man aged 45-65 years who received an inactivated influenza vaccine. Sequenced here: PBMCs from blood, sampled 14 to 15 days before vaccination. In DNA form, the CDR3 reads TGTGCCAGCAGCCAGCACGGACTAGCCCAAGAGACCCAGTACTTC. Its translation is CASSQHGLAQETQYF.